The 21 T cell receptor delta chains below were found in one sample sequenced in a study of gamma-delta chains in newborns, infants, children. TCRdb called clones anew from the reads with CATT. The data show thousands of delta-chain clones, 52% seen once. The material sequenced was blood. The source is a child who received the measles vaccine.

This clone was counted once. A much more abundant neighbour one base away suggests this may be a read error. The rearrangement links TRDV2 to TRDJ2; 11 positions agree with TRDD3. The CDR3 loop spans 16 amino acids. V was clipped by 0 bases and J by 9 bases; unmatched bases: 8. The germline CDR1 and CDR2 sequences are GEAIGNYY and EKD. CDR3 region: CACDTLLGDNASQLFF. CDR3 DNA sequence: TGTGCCTGTGACACCTTACTGGGGGATAATGCATCACAACTCTTCTTT.

Turning to this clone: Given a much more abundant clone one base away, this may be a read error. Within the sample, other DNA sequences also encode this same CDR3. V gene TRDV2 combines with J gene TRDJ1; TRDD3 matches at 9 bases. Germline lookup yields CDR1 GEAIGNYY and CDR2 EKD. The CDR3 consists of 20 residues. The CDR3 sequence: CACDTYFATGDTESTDKLIF. CDR3 coding DNA: TGTGCCTGCGACACTTACTTCGCCACTGGGGATACGGAATCCACCGATAAACTCATCTTT.

This clone was observed a few times. A read error is possible here, since a much larger clone lies one base away. The V and J genes are TRDV3 and TRDJ1; D not certain. This CDR3 spans 10 amino acids. CDR1 and CDR2 from the germline V gene are TVYSNPD and GDNSRS (reference sequence). CDR3 sequence reads: CALVDDNLIF. In nucleotides, the CDR3 is TGTGCCTTAGTGGACGATAACCTCATCTTT.

This clone has a handful of counts. Distinct nucleotide sequences in the sample also encode this CDR3. The CDR3 region has the DNA TGTGCCTGTGACCCTCTCCCTCACTACGAGGAACTACTGGGGGATACGGGTAAACTCATCTTT. This translates into CACDPLPHYEELLGDTGKLIF. The rearrangement links TRDV2 to TRDJ1; 13 nucleotides align to TRDD3. In germline, CDR1 is GEAIGNYY, CDR2 EKD. V shed 3 bases, J shed 7 bases, and the junction held 25 bases outside the gene matches. There are 21 residues in the CDR3.

About this clone: Germline is not matched at one junction end, which may reflect a read error. The V and J genes are TRDV1 and TRDJ1; the D gene is possibly TRDD3 (7 bases). Germline V gives CDR1 TSWWSYY, CDR2 QGS. This CDR3 comprises 23 residues. CDR3 amino acids: CALGDRADPWCDLGASLRSKFIF. The CDR3 DNA follows: TGTGCTCTTGGGGATCGGGCGGATCCTTGGTGCGATCTGGGGGCTTCCTTGAGAAGTAAATTCATCTTT.

This clone is termed medium-sized (0.01 to 0.1%). V and J are TRDV2 and TRDJ3; 7 bases map to TRDD3. This CDR3 is built from 17 residues. The germline V gene encodes CDR1 GEAIGNYY and CDR2 EKD. Germline trimming cut 3 bases from V and 1 base from J; bases unmatched to any gene: 5. The CDR3 DNA reads TGTGCCTGTGACCGTACTGGGGATTCCTGGGACACCCGACAGATGTTTTTC. This translates into CACDRTGDSWDTRQMFF.

Comment on this clone: This clone may be a read error of a much larger clone one base away. This rearrangement joins TRDV2 to TRDJ1; weak D call: TRDD3 (6 bases). Germline lookup yields CDR1 GEAIGNYY and CDR2 EKD. The CDR3 consists of 15 residues. The V end lost 1 base, the J end lost 4 bases, and 15 bases lay between the germline ends. The CDR3 DNA sequence: TGTGCCTGTGACACACCGGGGGACCGTTTCGATAAACTCATCTTT. Translation gives CACDTPGDRFDKLIF.

As for this clone: Additional DNA sequences in this sample encode the identical CDR3. The chain uses TRDV2 and TRDJ3; D gene unclear. CDR1 is GEAIGNYY, CDR2 EKD, per germline. The CDR3 length is 17 residues. V lost 0 bases, J lost 0 bases, and 8 bases lay in between. The CDR3 DNA is TGTGCCTGTGACACCGCTGGAAGCTCCTGGGACACCCGACAGATGTTTTTC. It is translated as CACDTAGSSWDTRQMFF.

This clone was detected only once. A far larger clone is off by one base, so a read error is likely. The chain joins TRDV2 to TRDJ1; 7 nucleotides align to TRDD3. The CDR3 length is 13 residues. Germline values: CDR1 GEAIGNYY, CDR2 EKD. The CDR3, as DNA: TGTGCCTGTGACACCTGGGGGACCGATAAACTCACCTTT. It is translated as CACDTWGTDKLTF.

Note on this clone: The sample carries other DNA sequences with the same CDR3. The chain employs TRDV2 and TRDJ1; TRDD3 matches at 10 bases. This CDR3 spans 17 amino acids. With V trimmed by 7 bases and J by 4 bases, 17 bases remained unmatched. CDR1 and CDR2 from the germline V gene are GEAIGNYY and EKD. The CDR3 here is CACDGLGDMKYGDKLIF. The CDR3 DNA reads TGTGCCTGCGACGGCCTGGGGGATATGAAGTATGGCGATAAACTCATCTTT.

Sample share makes this clone large. This sample also contains other DNA sequences that code for the same CDR3. This rearrangement joins TRDV3 to TRDJ2; TRDD3 matches at 7 bases. The CDR3 totals 15 residues. J lost 0 bases, V lost 3 bases, and 7 bases had no gene match. Germline V lookup: CDR1 TVYSNPD, CDR2 GDNSRS (reference sequence). CDR3 loop: CAFRIRRALTAQLFF. The CDR3 region has the DNA TGTGCCTTCCGGATACGTAGGGCTTTGACAGCACAACTCTTCTTT.

Judged by abundance, this clone is large (0.1 to 1%). The genes are TRDV2 and TRDJ3, with 7 bases lining up with TRDD3. Germline V gives CDR1 GEAIGNYY, CDR2 EKD. The CDR3 sequence is 16 residues long. After removal of 3 bases from V and 0 bases from J, the junction contained 1 base not matched to a gene. The DNA of the CDR3 is TGTGCCTGTGACTGGGGGAGCTCCTGGGACACCCGACAGATGTTTTTC. Translated, it gives CACDWGSSWDTRQMFF.

By sample share, this clone is large. The identical CDR3 is also encoded by other nucleotide sequences in the sample. This sequence joins TRDV2 and TRDJ1, with D maybe TRDD2 (8 bases). Germline lookup yields CDR1 GEAIGNYY and CDR2 EKD. The CDR3 is made up of 19 amino acids. V lost 5 bases and J lost 4, with 31 bases in between. In DNA form, the CDR3 reads TGTGCCTGTGTCAAACTTCCTACGGGTGATCTGGGGGCCGACGATAAACTCATCTTT. It translates to CACVKLPTGDLGADDKLIF.

This sequence joins TRDV2 and TRDJ3; 9 positions agree with TRDD3. V was clipped by 0 bases and J by 0 bases; unmatched bases: 8. There are 20 residues in the CDR3. Germline V gene lookup returns CDR1 GEAIGNYY and CDR2 EKD. The CDR3 spells CACDTVLGDKSSWDTRQMFF. The CDR3 DNA follows: TGTGCCTGTGACACCGTACTGGGGGACAAAAGCTCCTGGGACACCCGACAGATGTTTTTC.

V and J are TRDV2 and TRDJ3, with 13 nucleotides matching TRDD3. The J segment lost 2 bases and the V segment lost 3 bases, leaving 9 bases of the junction unmatched. Germline loops: CDR1 GEAIGNYY, CDR2 EKD. CDR3 length: 20 amino acids. The CDR3 reads CACDSVLGDTLTWDTRQMFF. CDR3 DNA sequence: TGTGCCTGTGACTCAGTACTGGGGGATACGCTGACCTGGGACACCCGACAGATGTTTTTC.

This clone was seen a few times. This CDR3 is also generated by other DNA sequences in the sample. The CDR3 DNA follows: TGTGCTCTTGGGGACCTTCCTACGATATCTGGGGGCGATAAACTCATCTTT. Translation gives CALGDLPTISGGDKLIF. This chain links TRDV1 with TRDJ1; 9 bases agree with TRDD2. The junction had 12 bases not matched to a gene; V was cut back by 3 bases and J by 4 bases. Per germline, CDR1 TSWWSYY and CDR2 QGS. This CDR3 is 17 amino acids long.

In regard to this clone: A much larger clone is a single base away; this may be a read error. The CDR3: CACGTLGDTDKLIF. CDR3 nucleotide sequence: TGTGCCTGTGGCACTCTGGGGGATACCGATAAACTCATCTTT. V is TRDV2 and J is TRDJ1; 9 bases are a match to TRDD3. The V segment lost 5 bases and the J segment 2 bases; nucleotides outside the gene matches: 5. CDR1 GEAIGNYY and CDR2 EKD come from the germline V gene. This CDR3 has 14 residues.

A remark on this clone: This may be a read error, as it is one base from a much larger clone. J is TRDJ1 and V is TRDV1, with 8 bases fitting TRDD3. V lost 2 bases and J lost 0; bases outside the gene matches: 26. The V gene's germline CDR1 is TSWWSYY and CDR2 QGS. The CDR3 is made up of 23 amino acids. The CDR3 loop reads CALGEEGCGLGGQSVTYTDKLIF. CDR3 bases: TGTGCTCTTGGGGAAGAAGGGTGTGGACTGGGGGGACAAAGTGTTACTTACACCGATAAACTCATCTTT.

As concerns this clone: Other DNA sequences in this specimen translate into the identical CDR3. This sequence joins TRDV2 and TRDJ1, with D perhaps TRDD3 (6 bases). Germline CDR1 is GEAIGNYY and CDR2 is EKD. The CDR3 is 15 residues long. Trimming removed 3 bases at V and 0 bases at J, with 13 bases between. DNA of the CDR3: TGTGCCTGTGACCCCTTACTGGGTGACACCGATAAACTCATCTTT. Encoded protein: CACDPLLGDTDKLIF.

This chain joins TRDV2 and TRDJ1; 9 bases align to TRDD3. From germline, CDR1 is GEAIGNYY and CDR2 EKD. The CDR3 length is 20 residues. With 1 base clipped from V and 10 bases from J, the junction kept 27 bases outside the gene matches. The CDR3 DNA is TGTGCCTGTGACACTTACTTCGCCACTGGGGATACGGAATCCACCGATGGACTCATCTTT. Its translation: CACDTYFATGDTESTDGLIF.

Within the sample, this clone is medium-sized. The rearrangement joins TRDV2 to TRDJ3, with TRDD3 matching over 7 bases. The V segment lost 0 bases and the J segment 8 bases; nucleotides outside the gene matches: 15. The CDR3 contains 19 residues. Germline V lookup: CDR1 GEAIGNYY, CDR2 EKD. Here the CDR3 DNA reads TGTGCCTGTGACACCCTAGTCGGGGGATCCAATTCCTACACCCGACAGATGTTTTTC. Its translation: CACDTLVGGSNSYTRQMFF.